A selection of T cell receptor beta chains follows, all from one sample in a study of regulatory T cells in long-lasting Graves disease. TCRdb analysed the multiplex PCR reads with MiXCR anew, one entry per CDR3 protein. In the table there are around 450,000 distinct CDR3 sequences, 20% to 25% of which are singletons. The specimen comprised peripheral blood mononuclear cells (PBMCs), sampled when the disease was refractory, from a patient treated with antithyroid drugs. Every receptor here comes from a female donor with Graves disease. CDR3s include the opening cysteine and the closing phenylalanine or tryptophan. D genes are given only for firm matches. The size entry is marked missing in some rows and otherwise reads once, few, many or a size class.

CDR3aa: CASSLGGQGALIGELFF
abundance: -
len: 17
v_gene: TRBV7-9
d_gene: TRBD1
j_gene: TRBJ2-2

CDR3aa: CASSFGQGALEAFF
abundance: few
len: 14
v_gene: TRBV5-1
d_gene: TRBD1
j_gene: TRBJ1-1

CDR3aa: CASSSQRYTEAFF
abundance: many
len: 13
v_gene: TRBV27
d_gene: -
j_gene: TRBJ1-1

CDR3aa: CASSSIRDRTILNSEAFF
abundance: -
len: 18
v_gene: TRBV28
d_gene: TRBD1
j_gene: TRBJ1-1

CDR3aa: CASTAVSYEQYF
abundance: few
len: 12
v_gene: TRBV7-9
d_gene: -
j_gene: TRBJ2-7

CDR3aa: CASSEGGQGAGEKLFF
abundance: many
len: 16
v_gene: TRBV6-1
d_gene: TRBD1
j_gene: TRBJ1-4

CDR3aa: CASSQLTGGIFARYTF
abundance: -
len: 16
v_gene: TRBV6-2/TRBV6-3
d_gene: TRBD1
j_gene: TRBJ1-2

CDR3aa: CASSLGTQSGELFF
abundance: few
len: 14
v_gene: TRBV7-2
d_gene: -
j_gene: TRBJ2-2

CDR3aa: CSASTPDPYVGRPGGEQYF
abundance: -
len: 19
v_gene: TRBV20-1
d_gene: -
j_gene: TRBJ2-7

CDR3aa: CASSLDRGGRAFF
abundance: many
len: 13
v_gene: TRBV12-3/TRBV12-4
d_gene: -
j_gene: TRBJ1-1

CDR3aa: CASSGGDKYSNQPQHF
abundance: -
len: 16
v_gene: TRBV19
d_gene: -
j_gene: TRBJ1-5

CDR3aa: CSVGTGGFATNEKLFF
abundance: -
len: 16
v_gene: TRBV29-1
d_gene: TRBD1
j_gene: TRBJ1-4

CDR3aa: CASSSRQGVNPPLHF
abundance: -
len: 15
v_gene: TRBV4-1
d_gene: TRBD1
j_gene: TRBJ1-6

CDR3aa: CASSRDLREETQYF
abundance: many
len: 14
v_gene: TRBV7-8
d_gene: -
j_gene: TRBJ2-5

CDR3aa: CSVEGDGFAHTF
abundance: -
len: 12
v_gene: TRBV29-1
d_gene: -
j_gene: TRBJ1-2

CDR3aa: CSARTTGPGFSPLHF
abundance: many
len: 15
v_gene: TRBV20-1
d_gene: -
j_gene: TRBJ1-6

CDR3aa: CASSSGQGKGNTIYF
abundance: many
len: 15
v_gene: TRBV2
d_gene: TRBD1
j_gene: TRBJ1-3

CDR3aa: CASNFDSSGNTIYF
abundance: -
len: 14
v_gene: TRBV5-1
d_gene: -
j_gene: TRBJ1-3

CDR3aa: CASSLEGAAKNIQYF
abundance: many
len: 15
v_gene: TRBV28
d_gene: -
j_gene: TRBJ2-4

CDR3aa: CASSPGLAGAQYF
abundance: -
len: 13
v_gene: TRBV12-3/TRBV12-4
d_gene: TRBD2
j_gene: TRBJ2-7

CDR3aa: CASSRLDNEKLFF
abundance: few
len: 13
v_gene: TRBV14
d_gene: -
j_gene: TRBJ1-4

CDR3aa: CASSPPPGLAGSECEQYF
abundance: few
len: 18
v_gene: TRBV7-3
d_gene: TRBD2
j_gene: TRBJ2-7

CDR3aa: CASSQRSDRVGETQYF
abundance: many
len: 16
v_gene: TRBV27
d_gene: TRBD1
j_gene: TRBJ2-5

CDR3aa: CASSIGDSPRPQHF
abundance: few
len: 14
v_gene: TRBV19
d_gene: TRBD1
j_gene: TRBJ1-5

CDR3aa: CASSSISGSPLGNNEQFF
abundance: few
len: 18
v_gene: TRBV28
d_gene: TRBD2
j_gene: -

CDR3aa: CSVSGTGTYGYTF
abundance: many
len: 13
v_gene: TRBV29-1
d_gene: TRBD1
j_gene: TRBJ1-2

CDR3aa: CASSLARVEGYTF
abundance: -
len: 13
v_gene: TRBV7-8
d_gene: -
j_gene: TRBJ1-2